The 10 T cell receptor beta chains below were found in one sample sequenced in a study of cytomegalovirus exposure and HLA in healthy donors. The PCR used 60 Vbeta and 13 Jbeta primers. Assay: immunoSEQ multiplex PCR; the TCRdb copy retains only in-frame clones and omits some. The sample shows under 200,000 clones, 81% of them seen only once. The sample consisted of PBMCs. All receptors derive from a woman between 18 and 29 years old in good health and CMV-seronegative.

The rearrangement links TRBV11-2 to TRBJ1-2; D gene unclear. Germline CDR1 SGHAT, CDR2 FQNNGV. The CDR3 sequence is 15 residues long. V lost 0 bases, J lost 8 bases, and 16 bases lay in between. The chain's CDR3 is CASSLDLGSVSGYTF. The CDR3 region has the DNA TGTGCCAGCAGCTTAGATCTTGGTTCAGTCTCGGGCTACACCTTC.

The rearrangement uses TRBV27 and TRBJ2-7; D possibly corresponds to TRBD2 (6 bases). Germline values: CDR1 MNHEY, CDR2 SMNVEV (reference sequence). This CDR3 comprises 15 residues. Trimming took off 0 bases at V and 2 bases at J, with 11 bases between the two ends. CDR3 region: CASSLSWGEAYEQYF. The DNA for the CDR3 is TGTGCCAGCAGTTTATCGTGGGGGGAGGCCTACGAGCAGTACTTC.

The CDR3 here is CASSFALLRDSPYEQYF. The CDR3 region has the DNA TGTGCCAGCAGCTTTGCACTACTCCGGGACAGTCCCTACGAGCAGTACTTC. V usage is TRBV5-6 and J usage is TRBJ2-7; 7 bases map to TRBD1. Trimming cost V 2 bases and J 2 bases; bases outside gene matches: 13. This CDR3 spans 17 amino acids. The germline CDR1 and CDR2 sequences are SGHDT and YYEEEE.

The chain joins TRBV7-9 to TRBJ2-7, with D maybe TRBD1 (5 bases). The length of the CDR3 is 12 residues. CDR1 SEHNR and CDR2 FQNEAQ come from the germline V gene (reference sequence). The chain's CDR3 is CSGSTDSYEQYF. Written as DNA, the CDR3 is TGTTCCGGATCGACAGACTCCTACGAGCAGTACTTC.

The chain joins TRBV20-1 to TRBJ1-2; D is undetermined. The CDR3 extends over 10 amino acids. Germline assignment: CDR1 DFQATT and CDR2 SNEGSKA (reference sequence). Deletions cut 6 bases from V and 5 bases from J, with 7 bases between. CDR3 nucleotide sequence: TGCAGTGCGGGGAGGTATGGCTACACCTTC. Protein: CSAGRYGYTF.

The CDR3 DNA reads TGTGCCAGCAGTGAGATCGGACAGACTGCAACTAATGAAAAACTGTTTTTT. Amino acid sequence: CASSEIGQTATNEKLFF. The chain is built from TRBV28 and TRBJ1-4; tentative D call: TRBD1 (6 bases). This CDR3 contains 17 residues. Germline lookup yields CDR1 MDHEN and CDR2 SYDVKM. V was shortened by 5 bases and J by 0 bases, with 16 bases between the two germline ends.

The V gene is TRBV10-2, the J gene TRBJ1-2; D gene unclear. Germline loops: CDR1 WSHSY, CDR2 SAAADI. The CDR3 totals 12 residues. The V end lost 3 bases, the J end lost 4 bases, and 6 bases lay between the germline ends. CDR3 nucleotide sequence: TGCGCCAGCAGTGAACAGACCTATGGCTACACCTTC. Its protein product is CASSEQTYGYTF.

The chain links TRBV9 to TRBJ1-3; 7 bases map to TRBD1. With 3 bases clipped from V and 4 bases from J, the junction kept 7 bases outside the gene matches. The germline V gene has CDR1 SGDLS and CDR2 YYNGEE. CDR3 size: 15 residues. For the CDR3, the DNA is TGTGCCAGCAGCGGATCGGGGACAGCCGGAAACACCATATATTTT. It translates to CASSGSGTAGNTIYF.

The J gene is TRBJ1-5, the V gene TRBV19; D might be TRBD1 (5 bases). Trimming left V 3 bases short and J 4 bases short, with 22 bases between. CDR3 length: 18 residues. Germline CDR1 and CDR2: LNHDA and SQIVND (reference sequence). Written as DNA, the CDR3 is TGTGCCAGTAGTATCAGGGAAGGGGTGTTAAGGAAAAATCAGCCCCAGCATTTT. Its protein product is CASSIREGVLRKNQPQHF.

This clone was recorded once. The chain recombines TRBV21-1 with TRBJ2-7; TRBD2 is the table's D call, not checked against the DNA. TRBV21-1 has pseudogene status. CDR3 size: 19 residues. The CDR3 DNA sequence: TGTGCCAGCAGCAAATGGCGGACTAGCGGGGCCGAGCTACTCTACGAGCAGTACTTC. This codes for CASSKWRTSGAELLYEQYF.